This is a list of T cell receptor beta chains from one sample in a study of lung T cells in sarcoidosis with Löfgren's syndrome. One entry per CDR3 protein results from TCRdb running MiXCR on the reads. The sample lists approximately 20,000 distinct CDR3 sequences, roughly 21% occurring once. Sequencing input: CD4+ T cells from bronchoalveolar lavage. These receptors were taken from a human donor with sarcoidosis (Löfgren's syndrome or another form), or a control subject (not recorded which). The CDR3 runs from the conserved cysteine through the conserved F or W. The D gene is left open where the match is weak. Some rows mark clone size as missing; the rest say once, few, many or name a class of expanded clone.

length	J	D	V	size	CDR3	DNA
13	TRBJ2-3	-	TRBV7-2	many	CASNLMGTDTQYF	TGTGCCAGCAACTTAATGGGCACAGATACGCAGTATTTT
15	TRBJ2-1	-	TRBV4-2	many	CASSQVGGLNNEQFF	TGTGCCAGCAGCCAAGTCGGGGGGCTCAACAATGAGCAGTTCTTC
14	TRBJ2-1	-	TRBV29-1	many	CSVGYSEKANEQFF	TGCAGCGTGGGCTACTCGGAAAAAGCCAATGAGCAGTTCTTC
13	TRBJ2-7	TRBD1	TRBV7-2	many	CASSFQGAGEQYF	TGTGCCAGCAGCTTCCAGGGGGCGGGTGAGCAGTACTTC
23	TRBJ1-5	-	TRBV11-3	few	CASSLDSEILGHSSLRSNQPQHF	TGTGCCAGCAGCTTAGATAGCGAGATCTTGGGCCATTCTAGCCTCCGTAGCAATCAGCCCCAGCATTTT
15	TRBJ1-5	-	TRBV12-3/TRBV12-4	once	CASTPGTSSGQPQHF	TGTGCCAGCACCCCCGGGACAAGTTCAGGTCAGCCCCAGCATTTT
15	TRBJ1-5	-	TRBV7-2	many	CASSLYAGPNQPQHF	TGTGCCAGCAGCTTGTACGCCGGTCCCAATCAGCCCCAGCATTTT
15	TRBJ1-2	TRBD1	TRBV25-1	medium-sized	CASSEDLQGVDGYTF	TGTGCCAGCAGTGAAGACCTCCAGGGGGTTGATGGCTACACCTTC
16	TRBJ2-1	TRBD2	TRBV19	-	CASSIRTSGSRNEQFF	TGTGCCAGTAGTATCCGGACTAGCGGGAGTAGGAATGAGCAGTTCTTC
15	TRBJ1-5	TRBD1	TRBV12-5	many	CASGTGGIDNQPQHF	TGTGCTAGTGGTACAGGGGGCATTGACAATCAGCCCCAGCATTTT
13	TRBJ2-7	-	TRBV9	-	CASSVGYSYEQYF	TGTGCCAGCAGCGTCGGGTACTCCTACGAGCAGTACTTC
14	TRBJ1-3	-	TRBV27	-	CASRLQGPGNTIYF	TGTGCCAGCAGGCTACAGGGTCCTGGAAACACCATATATTTT
13	TRBJ1-5	-	TRBV7-6	many	CASSLGHEKPQHF	TGTGCCAGCAGCTTAGGGCACGAGAAGCCCCAGCATTTT
13	TRBJ1-5	-	TRBV3-1	-	CASSQEGGQPQHF	TGTGCCAGCAGCCAAGAGGGCGGGCAGCCCCAGCATTTT
16	TRBJ2-3	TRBD2	TRBV7-6	many	CASSLVPSGSADTQYF	TGTGCCAGCAGCTTAGTGCCCAGCGGGAGTGCTGATACGCAGTATTTT
14	TRBJ1-1	-	TRBV7-9	-	CASSPLSGGTEAFF	TGTGCCAGCAGCCCGTTATCCGGTGGCACTGAAGCTTTCTTT
14	TRBJ2-7	-	TRBV7-2	many	CASSLAGSSYEQYF	TGTGCCAGCAGCTTAGCGGGCAGCTCCTACGAGCAGTACTTC
16	TRBJ2-3	-	TRBV10-3	once	CSIILSNRALTDTQYF	TGTTCCATCATTCTCTCTAACAGGGCCCTCACAGATACGCAGTATTTT
15	TRBJ2-1	TRBD1	TRBV25-1	medium-sized	CASSDPGQDDNEQFF	TGTGCCAGCAGTGATCCGGGACAGGATGACAATGAGCAGTTCTTC
15	TRBJ2-1	TRBD2	TRBV7-2	-	CASSPSGSSYNEQFF	TGTGCCAGCAGCCCTAGCGGGAGCTCCTACAATGAGCAGTTCTTC
15	TRBJ1-1	TRBD1	TRBV7-2	medium-sized	CASSPRLGQESEAFF	TGTGCCAGCAGCCCCCGACTGGGACAGGAGTCTGAAGCTTTCTTT
16	TRBJ1-1	-	TRBV2	-	CASRVADSNTDTEAFF	TGTGCCAGCAGAGTGGCAGACTCTAATACGGACACTGAAGCTTTCTTT
15	TRBJ1-1	-	TRBV7-9	many	CASSLGGRVLTEAFF	TGTGCCAGCAGCTTAGGGGGCAGGGTTCTCACTGAAGCTTTCTTT
13	TRBJ2-2	-	TRBV19	-	CASNTRNTGELFF	TGTGCCAGTAATACCAGGAACACCGGGGAGCTGTTTTTT
16	TRBJ2-1	-	TRBV15	medium-sized	CATSRAPGSGVYEQFF	TGTGCCACCAGCAGAGCCCCCGGATCAGGGGTTTATGAGCAGTTCTTC
15	TRBJ2-1	-	TRBV29-1	-	CSVIGNSGPYNEQFF	TGCAGCGTAATTGGGAATAGCGGACCCTACAATGAGCAGTTCTTC
14	TRBJ2-1	TRBD2	TRBV5-4	once	CASRSAGGTHEQFF	TGTGCCAGCCGGTCGGCGGGAGGGACCCATGAGCAGTTCTTC
16	TRBJ1-1	-	TRBV6-1	medium-sized	CASSEARGIMNTEAFF	TGTGCCAGCAGTGAAGCGCGCGGGATTATGAACACTGAAGCTTTCTTT
15	TRBJ2-3	-	TRBV27	many	CASSLKPTATDTQYF	TGTGCCAGCAGTCTCAAGCCGACAGCCACAGATACGCAGTATTTT
14	TRBJ1-5	-	TRBV7-9	many	CASSLVGVNQPQHF	TGTGCCAGCAGCTTAGTTGGGGTCAATCAGCCCCAGCATTTT
13	TRBJ2-2	-	TRBV3-1	-	CASREVAAGELFF	TGTGCCAGCAGGGAGGTTGCGGCCGGGGAGCTGTTTTTT
14	TRBJ2-7	-	TRBV3-1	-	CASSQTELGAEQYF	TGTGCCAGCAGCCAAACCGAACTAGGAGCCGAGCAGTACTTC
15	TRBJ2-7	TRBD1	TRBV3-1	many	CASSPSGQEAYEQYF	TGTGCCAGCAGCCCAAGCGGACAGGAGGCCTACGAGCAGTACTTC
15	TRBJ1-1	-	TRBV20-1	many	CSARQGRRENTEAFF	TGCAGTGCTAGACAGGGGCGCAGGGAGAACACTGAAGCTTTCTTT
16	TRBJ2-1	TRBD2	TRBV4-2	many	CASSRTTSGSVNEQFF	TGTGCCAGCAGCCGAACGACTAGCGGGAGCGTCAATGAGCAGTTCTTC
17	TRBJ2-3	TRBD1	TRBV6-1	many	CASTPRGTGGDTDTQYF	TGTGCCAGCACTCCCCGGGGGACAGGGGGTGACACAGATACGCAGTATTTT
14	TRBJ1-2	TRBD1	TRBV6-1	medium-sized	CATLPDRGRVGYTF	TGTGCCACCCTCCCAGACAGGGGGCGAGTTGGCTACACCTTC
13	TRBJ2-7	-	TRBV20-1	medium-sized	CSARVSGAYEQYF	TGCAGTGCTAGAGTTTCTGGTGCCTACGAGCAGTACTTC
16	TRBJ2-7	-	TRBV14	-	CASSHFSGRSGGEQYF	TGTGCCAGCAGCCATTTCTCGGGCCGATCAGGGGGGGAGCAGTACTTC
13	TRBJ2-1	-	TRBV7-3	many	CASSLWGLGEQFF	TGTGCCAGCAGCTTATGGGGTTTAGGTGAGCAGTTCTTC
13	TRBJ2-3	-	TRBV7-3	-	CASSLPGTDTQYF	TGTGCCAGCAGCCTACCGGGAACAGATACGCAGTATTTT
12	TRBJ2-3	-	TRBV6-1	medium-sized	CASSPSTDTQYF	TGTGCCAGCAGCCCAAGCACAGATACGCAGTATTTT
16	TRBJ2-3	TRBD2	TRBV20-1	many	CSARLAGGLPGDTQYF	TGCAGTGCGAGACTAGCGGGAGGGCTTCCGGGCGATACGCAGTATTTT
16	TRBJ1-2	-	TRBV18	few	CASSPRYTGLGSGYTF	TGTGCCAGCTCACCAAGATACACAGGGCTAGGGAGTGGCTACACCTTC
12	TRBJ1-4	-	TRBV12-3/TRBV12-4	few	CASSFGSEKLFF	TGTGCCAGCAGTTTCGGATCTGAAAAACTGTTTTTT
15	TRBJ1-5	-	TRBV4-2	few	CASSQGQNSNQPQHF	TGTGCCAGCAGCCAAGGTCAGAACAGCAATCAGCCCCAGCATTTT
13	TRBJ1-2	-	TRBV29-1	-	CSVGGNLNYGYTF	TGCAGCGTTGGGGGCAATCTTAACTATGGCTACACCTTC
14	TRBJ2-5	TRBD2	TRBV7-3	many	CASSVAGGHETQYF	TGTGCCAGCAGTGTAGCGGGAGGGCATGAGACCCAGTACTTC
14	TRBJ1-1	TRBD1	TRBV6-6	many	CASSYGTGDTEAFF	TGTGCCAGCAGTTACGGGACAGGGGACACTGAAGCTTTCTTT
11	TRBJ2-3	-	TRBV20-1	medium-sized	CSADLADTQYF	TGCAGTGCGGATCTAGCAGATACGCAGTATTTT
13	TRBJ1-1	-	TRBV10-3	many	CAISEKMNTEAFF	TGTGCCATCAGTGAAAAGATGAACACTGAAGCTTTCTTT